A selection of T cell receptor beta chains follows, all from one sample in a study of vaccination and CD4 T cells after COVID-19. TCRdb re-analysed the PCR reads in MiXCR, keeping a single row per CDR3 protein. The sample consists of over 8,500 distinct CDR3 sequences, around 57% of them appearing once. Which antigens these TCRs recognize remains unknown. What was sequenced was CD4+ T cells from blood, cultured in vitro. The receptors derive from a human donor who had recovered from COVID-19. Each CDR3 is given with its conserved first and last residue. A D gene is named only where the DNA matches it firmly. For some rows the clone size is stated as once, few or many, or as a class when expanded; others skip it.

D gene: -; CDR3 length: 14; J gene: TRBJ1-5; clone size: -; V gene: TRBV7-2; CDR3 protein: CASSLRMGRQPQHF; CDR3 DNA: TGTGCCAGCAGCTTACGTATGGGAAGGCAGCCCCAGCATTTT
D gene: -; CDR3 length: 17; J gene: TRBJ1-5; clone size: -; V gene: TRBV10-3; CDR3 protein: CAISETGQTYSNQPQHF; CDR3 DNA: TGTGCCATCAGTGAGACCGGACAAACTTATAGCAATCAGCCCCAGCATTTT
D gene: -; CDR3 length: 14; J gene: TRBJ1-2; clone size: -; V gene: TRBV6-1; CDR3 protein: CASSAQTVSYGYTF; CDR3 DNA: TGTGCCAGCAGTGCCCAGACAGTCAGCTATGGCTACACCTTC
D gene: -; CDR3 length: 16; J gene: TRBJ1-5; clone size: few; V gene: TRBV20-1; CDR3 protein: CSAIHGATGSNQPQHF; CDR3 DNA: TGCAGTGCCATCCACGGGGCGACCGGGAGCAATCAGCCCCAGCATTTT
D gene: TRBD2; CDR3 length: 17; J gene: TRBJ2-1; clone size: -; V gene: TRBV20-1; CDR3 protein: CSALQGLAGIAYNEQFF; CDR3 DNA: TGCAGTGCACTTCAAGGACTAGCGGGAATCGCCTACAATGAGCAGTTCTTC
D gene: -; CDR3 length: 14; J gene: TRBJ2-7; clone size: -; V gene: TRBV20-1; CDR3 protein: CSASRAGLGVEQYF; CDR3 DNA: TGCAGTGCTAGCCGGGCGGGGCTCGGGGTCGAGCAGTACTTC
D gene: -; CDR3 length: 13; J gene: TRBJ1-1; clone size: -; V gene: TRBV6-1; CDR3 protein: CASSEVQYTEAFF; CDR3 DNA: TGTGCCAGCAGTGAAGTTCAGTACACTGAAGCTTTCTTT
D gene: -; CDR3 length: 14; J gene: TRBJ1-1; clone size: few; V gene: TRBV24-1; CDR3 protein: CATRRSGRNTEAFF; CDR3 DNA: TGTGCCACCAGGAGGAGCGGCCGGAACACTGAAGCTTTCTTT
D gene: TRBD1; CDR3 length: 16; J gene: TRBJ2-5; clone size: few; V gene: TRBV6-1; CDR3 protein: CASSARDRGLLETQYF; CDR3 DNA: TGTGCCAGCAGTGCCCGGGACAGGGGGTTGCTAGAGACCCAGTACTTC
D gene: -; CDR3 length: 13; J gene: TRBJ1-1; clone size: -; V gene: TRBV6-1; CDR3 protein: CASSGHRGTEAFF; CDR3 DNA: TGTGCCAGTTCGGGACACCGAGGGACTGAAGCTTTCTTT
D gene: -; CDR3 length: 16; J gene: TRBJ2-2; clone size: -; V gene: TRBV7-3; CDR3 protein: CASSLRGGVGTGELFF; CDR3 DNA: TGTGCCAGCAGCCTAAGGGGGGGTGTGGGGACCGGGGAGCTGTTTTTT
D gene: TRBD1; CDR3 length: 16; J gene: TRBJ1-2; clone size: few; V gene: TRBV20-1; CDR3 protein: CSAHTGTGEGYYGYTF; CDR3 DNA: TGCAGTGCTCATACCGGGACAGGGGAAGGCTACTATGGCTACACCTTC
D gene: -; CDR3 length: 14; J gene: TRBJ2-2; clone size: few; V gene: TRBV4-2; CDR3 protein: CASREGLPGGELFF; CDR3 DNA: TGTGCCAGCAGGGAGGGCCTCCCGGGCGGGGAGCTGTTTTTT
D gene: TRBD2; CDR3 length: 14; J gene: TRBJ2-3; clone size: -; V gene: TRBV20-1; CDR3 protein: CSARTSGYTDTQYF; CDR3 DNA: TGCAGTGCTAGGACTAGCGGATATACAGATACGCAGTATTTT
D gene: -; CDR3 length: 14; J gene: TRBJ1-2; clone size: few; V gene: TRBV11-2; CDR3 protein: CASSLSDTSYGYTF; CDR3 DNA: TGTGCCAGCAGCCTTTCGGATACCTCCTATGGCTACACCTTC
D gene: -; CDR3 length: 14; J gene: TRBJ2-3; clone size: -; V gene: TRBV6-2/TRBV6-3; CDR3 protein: CASSYGGAADTQYF; CDR3 DNA: TGTGCCAGCAGTTACGGGGGGGCCGCAGATACGCAGTATTTT
D gene: -; CDR3 length: 14; J gene: TRBJ2-3; clone size: -; V gene: TRBV21-1; CDR3 protein: CASSNCQGWDTQYF; CDR3 DNA: TGTGCCAGCAGCAATTGCCAGGGGTGGGATACGCAGTATTTT
D gene: -; CDR3 length: 16; J gene: TRBJ2-3; clone size: -; V gene: TRBV5-4; CDR3 protein: CASSFPRGGGTDTQYF; CDR3 DNA: TGTGCCAGCAGCTTCCCTCGAGGTGGTGGCACAGATACGCAGTATTTT
D gene: -; CDR3 length: 16; J gene: TRBJ1-6; clone size: -; V gene: TRBV28; CDR3 protein: CASTVGGGGRNSPLHF; CDR3 DNA: TGTGCCAGCACCGTGGGGGGAGGAGGACGGAATTCACCCCTCCACTTT
D gene: TRBD2; CDR3 length: 15; J gene: TRBJ2-5; clone size: -; V gene: TRBV27; CDR3 protein: CASSSPSGGAETQYF; CDR3 DNA: TGTGCCAGCAGTTCCCCTAGCGGGGGGGCGGAGACCCAGTACTTC
D gene: -; CDR3 length: 15; J gene: TRBJ1-1; clone size: -; V gene: TRBV19; CDR3 protein: CASSNRDTGPLFAFF; CDR3 DNA: TGTGCCAGTAGTAACCGGGACACAGGTCCCCTTTTTGCTTTCTTT
D gene: -; CDR3 length: 13; J gene: TRBJ2-7; clone size: -; V gene: TRBV24-1; CDR3 protein: CATSDLPVTRQYF; CDR3 DNA: TGTGCCACCAGTGATTTGCCGGTGACGAGGCAGTACTTC
D gene: -; CDR3 length: 16; J gene: TRBJ1-1; clone size: -; V gene: TRBV20-1; CDR3 protein: CSARLGGGSLGTEAFF; CDR3 DNA: TGCAGTGCTAGGTTAGGGGGTGGAAGTTTGGGCACTGAAGCTTTCTTT
D gene: -; CDR3 length: 14; J gene: TRBJ1-1; clone size: -; V gene: TRBV27; CDR3 protein: CASSPRLANTEAFF; CDR3 DNA: TGTGCCAGCAGCCCCCGCCTAGCAAACACTGAAGCTTTCTTT
D gene: -; CDR3 length: 16; J gene: TRBJ1-5; clone size: -; V gene: TRBV30; CDR3 protein: CAWSLGGGGGNQPQHF; CDR3 DNA: TGTGCCTGGAGTTTGGGGGGCGGCGGGGGCAATCAGCCCCAGCATTTT
D gene: -; CDR3 length: 15; J gene: TRBJ1-6; clone size: -; V gene: TRBV5-5; CDR3 protein: CASSLEGTPNSPLHF; CDR3 DNA: TGTGCCAGCAGCTTGGAAGGGACACCTAATTCACCCCTCCACTTT
D gene: -; CDR3 length: 13; J gene: TRBJ1-6; clone size: -; V gene: TRBV20-1; CDR3 protein: CSASGQYDSPLHF; CDR3 DNA: TGCAGTGCTAGTGGGCAGTACGATTCACCCCTCCACTTT
D gene: -; CDR3 length: 14; J gene: TRBJ1-2; clone size: -; V gene: TRBV10-3; CDR3 protein: CAISPPQTFYGYTF; CDR3 DNA: TGTGCCATCAGTCCGCCACAAACCTTCTATGGCTACACCTTC